This entry concerns a single TCR beta chain. Its cognate antigen is unknown. TCRdb's copy holds only in-frame clones and misses some; the assay was immunoSEQ multiplex PCR. This sample carries around 380,000 clones, less than 90% of them seen once, and the ten largest clones take roughly 3.5%. The source of the sample is a study of Ad26.COV2.S vaccination and SARS-CoV-2 variants. The overall study: Donor had been placed in the Ad26.COV2.S arm of the COV1001 trial.

Per germline, CDR1 MNHEY and CDR2 SVGEGT. CDR3 length: 15 residues. V dropped 4 bases and J dropped 6 bases, with 18 bases sitting between them. Documented treatment: 19 received Ad26.COV2.S at low or high dose, single or two shots; five or six received placebo; per-sample allocation not given. Samples analyzed were those drawn on day 63 after the first vaccine or placebo injection. Built on an Ad26 vector, the vaccine expressed Wuhan-strain SARS-CoV-2 spike. Study-level results: Participants in the vaccine arm had higher spike-specific TCR breadth; placebo recipients had lower. The TCR-based breadth and depth measures might underestimate overall T cell responses.

The gene calls are TRBV6-2 or TRBV6-3 and TRBJ1-1, with D maybe TRBD1 (6 bases). The material was peripheral blood, obtained in a trial of Ad26.COV2.S vaccine versus placebo. The sequence was collected from a person aged 18-60 years who received the Ad26.COV2.S COVID-19 vaccine or a placebo. CDR3 bases: TGTGCCAGCAGTTGGGCACAGGGATTAGAACCTGAAGCTTTCTTT. This encodes CASSWAQGLEPEAFF.